This entry describes one TCR beta chain. This record belongs to a study of blood T cell repertoires in COVID-19. As for the study in general: PBMCs, B-cell-depleted T cells, or T cells provided the cDNA or gDNA that made up the material.

Germline V CDR1 and CDR2: SGHDT, YYEEEE. Trimming cost V 3 bases and J 12 bases, with 22 bases left between them. The CDR3 is 15 residues long. Source study methods: Researchers report that nucleated cell counts were estimated from reference gene primer amplification. This table comes from immunoSEQ multiplex PCR, and its TCRdb copy is limited to in-frame clones, with some not included. The DNA gave D and trimming, while V, J and clone size come from that table. The repertoire has 100,000 to 150,000 clones, 85% of them found once; the top ten carry approximately 6.6%. The sequencing sample was made of peripheral blood. This receptor was taken from a man aged 80 or over with active or convalescent COVID-19. The chain combines TRBV5-6 with TRBJ2-1, with a tentative D call TRBD2 (7 bases). CDR3 in amino acids: CASSWTRGGGFGQFF. In DNA, the CDR3 is TGTGCCAGCAGCTGGACCCGGGGAGGGGGGTTCGGGCAGTTCTTC.